The rows below give T cell receptor beta chains drawn from one sample of a study of blood T cell repertoires in COVID-19. Sequenced by immunoSEQ multiplex PCR; TCRdb stores in-frame clones only, minus some. The sample includes about 33,000 clones, around nine tenths of them seen just once. Sequencing was performed on peripheral blood. The receptors derive from a man between 65 and 79 years old with acute or convalescent COVID-19. CDR3s leave out the opening cysteine and the closing phenylalanine or tryptophan. D genes are given only for firm matches.

j_call cdr3_length v_call d_call cdr3_aa
TRBJ2-7 11 TRBV7-2 NA ASSFGQYYEQY
TRBJ1-2 14 TRBV19 NA ASSPSLPGTSYGYT
TRBJ2-1 15 TRBV11-2 TRBD2 ASSWGGGTSGYNEQF
TRBJ1-1 11 TRBV6-5 TRBD1 ASSQTGGTEAF
TRBJ2-5 13 TRBV7-9 NA ASRSSSYGGETQY
TRBJ1-6 12 TRBV7-2 NA ASSLGKAGSPLH
TRBJ1-1 10 TRBV19 NA ASGWPNTEAF
TRBJ2-3 15 TRBV5-5 TRBD2 ASSPNFGAGVTDTQY
TRBJ1-1 16 TRBV7-9 NA ASSLAWGGGRANTEAF
TRBJ1-6 12 TRBV7-2 NA ASRPPGGYSPLH
TRBJ2-3 13 TRBV5-1 NA ASSFGGGGTDTQY
TRBJ2-5 15 TRBV29-1 TRBD2 SVEDPAGGPTGETQY
TRBJ1-6 11 TRBV18 NA ASSPSDNSPLH
TRBJ1-2 11 TRBV30 NA AWKGRLDGGYT
TRBJ2-7 12 TRBV30 TRBD1 AWSTGTGRLEQY
TRBJ2-7 15 TRBV11-3 TRBD2 ASSPGIGRAAGYEQY
TRBJ1-2 11 TRBV10-3 NA ATRDIVGYGYT
TRBJ1-5 11 TRBV2 TRBD1 ASNRGNDQPQH
TRBJ1-1 11 TRBV6-5 TRBD1 ANSYRGDTEAF
TRBJ2-3 12 TRBV5-4 TRBD2 ASSGEGSTDTQY
TRBJ2-2 13 TRBV6-1 TRBD2 ASSSSGRGTGELF
TRBJ1-4 12 TRBV6-5 NA ASSYSARGEKLF
TRBJ2-5 13 TRBV7-3 NA ASSRTDRGSETQY
TRBJ1-6 13 TRBV6-4 TRBD1 ASSAQGNGDSPLH
TRBJ2-3 17 TRBV13 TRBD2 ASSHRGGSEWISTDTQY
TRBJ2-5 13 TRBV7-9 NA ASSLSGRREETQY
TRBJ2-7 12 TRBV27 TRBD2 ASSALNGGGEQY
TRBJ2-7 10 TRBV2 TRBD1 ASRGQAYEQY
TRBJ2-1 14 TRBV14 TRBD2 AGSQGYSGSHGEQF
TRBJ2-1 13 TRBV28 NA ASSLGGGGMNEQF
TRBJ1-2 13 TRBV6-4 NA ASRPSGTSNYGYT
TRBJ1-5 13 TRBV27 NA ASSLNGQGYQPQH
TRBJ1-4 11 TRBV6-5 TRBD1 ASSSLPGGKLF
TRBJ1-6 12 TRBV5-1 NA ASSNGGVDSPLH
TRBJ2-7 11 TRBV6-5 NA ASSMAVAYEQY
TRBJ1-2 11 TRBV6-2/TRBV6-3 NA ASSYGLPYGYT
TRBJ2-3 11 TRBV5-1 NA ASSDTGTDTQY
TRBJ2-1 15 TRBV4-3 NA ASSQTTGTHWGNEQF
TRBJ2-3 14 TRBV10-3 TRBD2 AISKTSGGEADTQY
TRBJ2-1 13 TRBV18 TRBD1 ASSLTGGSKNEQF
TRBJ1-5 12 TRBV18 NA ASSQLGQNQPQH
TRBJ2-3 11 TRBV6-5 TRBD2 ASRLAGGDTQY
TRBJ2-7 13 TRBV7-3 NA ASSLQPASSYEQY
TRBJ1-3 12 TRBV10-3 NA AISGSQGSNTIY
TRBJ2-1 13 TRBV11-3 TRBD2 ASSLGTSGYNEQF
TRBJ1-2 16 TRBV5-1 TRBD1 ASSWRTGEPVANYGYT